This T cell receptor beta chain was captured by sequencing in a study of T cell changes during pregnancy in multiple sclerosis. TCRdb's table, derived via immunoSEQ multiplex PCR, lists solely in-frame clones and lacks some. The sample contains 40,000 to 60,000 clones, roughly 92% of which appear only once. This CDR3 is 11 amino acids long. Looked up from germline, CDR1 is SGHVS and CDR2 is FNYEAQ. V was cut by 4 bases and J by 4 bases, with 3 bases left in between. The chain employs TRBV7-6 and TRBJ2-3; D remains ambiguous. This TCR came from a female donor with multiple sclerosis, enrolled in a pregnancy study. Specimen: CD4+ T cells from peripheral blood mononuclear cells, collected in the third trimester of pregnancy. In nucleotides, the CDR3 is TGTGCCAGCAGCTCCTCAGATACGCAGTATTTT. Translation gives CASSSSDTQYF.